Listed here are 30 T cell receptor beta chains from one sample, sequenced in a study of spatial heterogeneity in lung cancer (dated by TCRdb to between 2017 and 2020). Overall study results and their limits: The tumor nonsynonymous mutation count correlated with the number of expanded intratumoral alpha and beta TCRs.

Interpreted using the paper, the time point label stands for: sample taken at primary tumor resection. For these receptors, no antigen is known. To prepare the library, 5' RACE was applied. Sequencing used a NextSeq 500. Clones were called with MiXCR by TCRdb after fastp trimmed the public reads at Q25, and only in-frame beta chains were retained. Merged by CDR3 protein, the rows form single entries marked with the most common genes and DNA. This sample is represented by over 15,000 distinct CDR3 sequences; 9.5% to 10% of them were singletons. 20% to 25% of the sample is held by the ten biggest clonotypes. The specimen comprised lung tumor tissue, sampled at surgery. These TCRs come from a female donor with early-stage non-small cell lung cancer.

This clonotype was detected ten times or more. Because the library targeted alpha chains, this beta chain is an off-target read whose size means little. The rearrangement uses TRBV11-2 and TRBJ2-3; D is undetermined. Trimming stripped 2 bases from V and 6 bases from J, with 6 bases between. This CDR3 is built from 12 residues. The germline V gene encodes CDR1 SGHAT and CDR2 FQNNGV. Here the CDR3 reads CASSLLDDTQYF. CDR3 sequence (DNA): TGTGCCAGCAGCTTATTGGACGATACGCAGTATTTT.

This clonotype was seen a handful of times. Since it is a stray read in a library aimed at alpha chains, this beta chain has a size that is not meaningful. This chain connects TRBV6-2 or TRBV6-3 to TRBJ1-2; D gene uncertain. Trimming took off 0 bases at V and 7 bases at J, with 9 bases between the two ends. The CDR3 has 13 residues. Germline values: CDR1 MNHEY, CDR2 SVGEGT. The CDR3 is CASSYSEQGGYTF. CDR3 bases: TGTGCCAGCAGTTACTCGGAACAAGGTGGCTACACCTTC.

This clonotype was detected many times. Because the library targeted alpha chains, this beta chain is an off-target read whose size means little. The rearrangement joins TRBV7-3 to TRBJ1-2; TRBD1 aligns across 7 bases. Germline-derived CDR1 and CDR2 are SGHTA and FQGTGA. The CDR3 is 13 residues long. V lost 5 bases and J lost 4; bases outside the gene matches: 4. The CDR3 nucleotides are TGTGCCAGCAGCCCGGGGACAGCCTATGGCTACACCTTC. Its translation: CASSPGTAYGYTF.

In this sample, this clonotype turned up a few times. Because this beta chain is a stray read in a library intended to capture alpha chains, its abundance should not be given much weight. The rearrangement joins TRBV5-1 to TRBJ2-5; D unresolved. V dropped 3 bases and J dropped 3 bases, with 6 bases sitting between them. Germline V lookup: CDR1 SGHRS, CDR2 YFSETQ. The CDR3 totals 12 residues. The CDR3: CASSSNKETQYF. CDR3 coding DNA: TGCGCCAGCAGCTCCAACAAAGAGACCCAGTACTTC.

This clonotype was recorded many times. This beta chain is a stray read from a library made for alpha chains; its abundance is not meaningful. This chain connects TRBV20-1 to TRBJ2-7; no clear D. Germline V gene data show CDR1 as DFQATT and CDR2 as SNEGSKA (reference sequence). This CDR3 is built from 13 residues. V lost 1 base to trimming and J lost 4 bases, with 11 bases between them. CDR3 region: CSARGTHQYEQYF. CDR3 coding DNA: TGCAGTGCTAGAGGGACGCACCAATACGAGCAGTACTTC.

This clonotype has just a few counts. The library was designed around alpha chains, so this beta chain is a stray read whose abundance carries little weight. This sequence joins TRBV11-2 and TRBJ1-1, with 7 bases fitting TRBD1. Germline lookup yields CDR1 SGHAT and CDR2 FQNNGV. This CDR3 is 13 amino acids long. The ends lost 2 bases at V and 5 bases at J; junction bases unmatched: 2. The CDR3 sequence: CASSLTGETEAFF. CDR3 coding DNA: TGTGCCAGCAGCTTAACAGGGGAGACTGAAGCTTTCTTT.

This clonotype has at least ten counts. The size of this beta chain means little, since it is a stray read in a library made for alpha chains. The chain has TRBV28 and TRBJ2-7, with 12 positions matching TRBD2. The length of the CDR3 is 16 residues. J lost 2 bases, V lost 7 bases, and 9 bases had no gene match. Germline CDR1 and CDR2: MDHEN and SYDVKM. The CDR3 DNA is TGTGCCAGCATTAGGGGGGGACTAGCGGGTACCTACGAGCAGTACTTC. Protein: CASIRGGLAGTYEQYF.

The sample holds many counts of this clonotype. The library was prepared for alpha chains; this beta chain is a stray read, so its frequency means little. This sequence joins TRBV5-6 and TRBJ2-2, with a weak D call TRBD1 (7 bases). Germline CDR1 reads SGHDT; CDR2 reads YYEEEE. V was cut by 3 bases and J by 0 bases, with 15 bases left in between. This CDR3 is built from 17 residues. The CDR3 DNA follows: TGTGCCAGCAGCTGGAGGGTTGGGACAGCGAACACCGGGGAGCTGTTTTTT. This translates into CASSWRVGTANTGELFF.

This clonotype was seen many times. This beta chain appears as a stray read in a library generated for alpha chains; its size is not informative. This sequence joins TRBV14 and TRBJ2-5; D is unresolved. The length of the CDR3 is 11 residues. The germline gives CDR1 SGHDN, CDR2 FVKESK. The V end lost 1 base, the J end lost 9 bases, and 6 bases lay between the germline ends. In DNA, the CDR3 is TGTGCCAGCAGCCAAGGGCAGCCCCAGTACTTC. This gives the protein CASSQGQPQYF.

This clonotype was recorded at least ten times. This beta chain is an off-target read within a library intended for alpha chains, so its frequency means little. This sequence joins TRBV12-3 or TRBV12-4 and TRBJ2-1; possible D gene TRBD2, 5 bases. V lost 6 bases, J lost 9 bases, and 15 bases lay in between. CDR3 length: 13 amino acids. CDR3 in amino acids: CASRIPGIAEQFF. As DNA, the CDR3 is TGTGCCAGCAGGATCCCGGGGATAGCTGAGCAGTTCTTC.

This clonotype was recorded a few times. The size of this beta chain means little, since it is a stray read in a library made for alpha chains. The V and J genes are TRBV28 and TRBJ2-3; D gene unclear. Trimming shortened V by 2 bases and J by 2 bases, and 8 bases separated the two germline ends. The germline CDR1 and CDR2 sequences are MDHEN and SYDVKM. The CDR3 runs to 14 residues. The chain's CDR3 is CASSLRDSTDTQYF. Written as DNA, the CDR3 is TGTGCCAGCAGTTTACGCGACTCCACAGATACGCAGTATTTT. Full variable domain (remainder filled in from reference TRBV28 and TRBJ2-3): DVKVTQSSRYLVKRTGEKVFLECVQDMDHENMFWYRQDPGLGLRLIYFSYDVKMKEKGDIPEGYSVSREKKERFSLILESASTNQTSMYLCASSLRDSTDTQYFGPGTRLTVL.

Regarding this clonotype: The library was prepared for alpha chains; this beta chain is a stray read, so its frequency means little. The chain employs TRBV20-1 and TRBJ2-5, with 9 bases aligning to TRBD1. V was clipped by 5 bases and J by 2 bases; unmatched bases: 3. CDR3 size: 13 residues. Germline assignment: CDR1 DFQATT and CDR2 SNEGSKA (reference sequence). The DNA for the CDR3 is TGCAGTGCTTCGACAGGGGGGCAAGAGACCCAGTACTTC. Its translation: CSASTGGQETQYF.

Judged by abundance, this clonotype is medium-sized. This beta chain is a stray read from a library made for alpha chains; its abundance is not meaningful. The chain couples TRBV5-1 to TRBJ2-7; no clear D gene. Trimming shortened V by 0 bases and J by 2 bases, and 12 bases separated the two germline ends. In germline, CDR1 is SGHRS, CDR2 YFSETQ. This CDR3 has 15 residues. CDR3 sequence: CASSLASAQPYEQYF. Written as DNA, the CDR3 is TGCGCCAGCAGCTTGGCCTCAGCCCAGCCCTACGAGCAGTACTTC.

This clonotype was observed a few times. A library prepared for alpha chains yielded this beta chain as an off-target read; its size is of little meaning. The chain combines TRBV6-5 with TRBJ2-1; 9 nucleotides agree with TRBD1. Trimming cost V 10 bases and J 7 bases; bases outside gene matches: 14. This CDR3 has 15 residues. Germline-derived CDR1 and CDR2 are MNHEY and SVGAGI. The CDR3 coding sequence is TGTGCCACCCAGTTCGGGGACAGGGAGAGAAATGAGCAGTTCTTC. This sequence encodes CATQFGDRERNEQFF.

To note about this clonotype: This beta chain turned up in a library designed for alpha chains; as an off-target read, its abundance says little. The genes are TRBV2 and TRBJ1-2; the D gene is possibly TRBD1 (6 bases). This CDR3 has 14 amino acids. From germline, CDR1 is SNHLY and CDR2 FYNNEI. The ends were cut back, 7 bases at V and 8 bases at J, with 20 bases in the middle. The CDR3 loop is CASKGDQSPGGYTF. Written as DNA, the CDR3 is TGTGCCAGCAAGGGGGACCAGTCTCCTGGCGGCTACACCTTC.

This clonotype has a handful of counts. With the library built for alpha chains, this beta chain is off target and its frequency is not meaningful. The gene calls are TRBV20-1 and TRBJ2-1; the match to TRBD2 covers 9 bases. Germline CDR1 DFQATT, CDR2 SNEGSKA (reference sequence). The CDR3 sequence is 17 residues long. J gave up 0 bases and V 3 bases, and 9 bases lay outside the gene matches. The CDR3 region has the DNA TGCAGTGCTAGTACGGCTAGCGGGGAGAGCTCCTACAATGAGCAGTTCTTC. It yields the protein CSASTASGESSYNEQFF.

With regard to this clonotype: The library was built for alpha chains, so this beta chain is an off-target read and its size means little. V usage is TRBV20-1 and J usage is TRBJ2-1; 8 nucleotides agree with TRBD2. The CDR3 loop spans 15 amino acids. The germline gives CDR1 DFQATT, CDR2 SNEGSKA (reference sequence). J gave up 6 bases and V 4 bases, and 11 bases lay outside the gene matches. The CDR3 loop is CSATKAGAVGNEQFF. CDR3 DNA sequence: TGCAGTGCTACTAAAGCGGGGGCCGTGGGCAATGAGCAGTTCTTC.

Turning to this clonotype: For a library built for alpha chains, this beta chain is a stray read; little rests on its size. This rearrangement joins TRBV7-9 to TRBJ1-1; tentatively, D is TRBD1 (5 bases). V was clipped by 0 bases and J by 3 bases, with 8 bases between them. The CDR3 consists of 14 residues. Germline CDR1 SEHNR, CDR2 FQNEAQ (reference sequence). The CDR3 DNA reads TGTGCCAGCAGCTTAGCTATGGGACACACTGAAGCTTTCTTT. Translated: CASSLAMGHTEAFF. Complete variable domain (other parts from reference TRBV7-9 and TRBJ1-1): DTGVSQNPRHKITKRGQNVTFRCDPISEHNRLYWYRQTLGQGPEFLTYFQNEAQLEKSRLLSDRFSAERPKGSFSTLEIQRTEQGDSAMYLCASSLAMGHTEAFFGQGTRLTVV.

On this clonotype itself: This beta chain represents an off-target read in a library built for alpha chains; its size is of limited meaning. The genes are TRBV5-4 and TRBJ1-2; the match to TRBD1 covers 10 bases. Per the germline V gene, CDR1 is SGHNT and CDR2 is YYREEE (reference sequence). The CDR3 length is 12 residues. V shed 4 bases and J 11 bases; nucleotides not matched to a gene: 5. CDR3 DNA sequence: TGTGCCAGCAGCGGGGGGACAGGGGATTACACCTTC. Encoded protein: CASSGGTGDYTF.

The table lists this clonotype with a few counts. This beta chain represents an off-target read in a library built for alpha chains; its size is of limited meaning. V gene TRBV6-1 combines with J gene TRBJ1-5, with D hard to call. V was clipped by 2 bases and J by 5 bases, with 13 bases between them. Germline-derived CDR1 and CDR2 are MNHNS and SASEGT. The CDR3 is 15 residues long. Written as DNA, the CDR3 is TGTGCCAGCAGTGAATATTCGGACGACTATCAGCCCCAGCATTTT. Translation: CASSEYSDDYQPQHF.

This clonotype is medium-sized in the sample. Within a library made for alpha chains, this beta chain is off target, and its count is uninformative. The chain employs TRBV5-1 and TRBJ2-7; 8 nucleotides agree with TRBD2. The CDR3 consists of 15 residues. Germline values: CDR1 SGHRS, CDR2 YFSETQ. J was trimmed by 5 bases and V by 0 bases; bases with no gene match: 7. CDR3 bases: TGCGCCAGCAGCTTGGTGGGCGGGGGGTACAACGAGCAGTACTTC. Residues: CASSLVGGGYNEQYF.

This clonotype was seen at least ten times. A library made for alpha chains picked up this beta chain off target, so its size means little. This chain links TRBV28 with TRBJ2-7; a possible D gene is TRBD2 (6 bases). This CDR3 spans 13 amino acids. The germline CDR1 and CDR2 sequences are MDHEN and SYDVKM. The V end was cut by 5 bases, the J end by 0 bases, with 8 bases between. CDR3 sequence: CASSRGNSYEQYF. The CDR3 DNA sequence: TGTGCCAGCAGTCGCGGGAACTCCTACGAGCAGTACTTC.

This clonotype is medium-sized. As an off-target read in a library built for alpha chains, this beta chain has a frequency of little significance. The rearrangement uses TRBV2 and TRBJ1-4; tentative D call: TRBD1 (5 bases). V was pared by 4 bases and J by 4 bases, with 10 bases between. The CDR3 runs to 14 residues. From germline, CDR1 is SNHLY and CDR2 FYNNEI. CDR3 loop: CASSVRGNNEKLFF. The CDR3 DNA sequence: TGTGCCAGCAGTGTAAGGGGAAATAATGAAAAACTGTTTTTT.

This clonotype came up a few times. This beta chain lies outside the target of a library built for alpha chains; its clone size means little. The chain is built from TRBV12-3 or TRBV12-4 and TRBJ2-1; 9 nucleotides align to TRBD2. The CDR3 extends over 15 amino acids. With 5 bases clipped from V and 4 bases from J, the junction kept 6 bases outside the gene matches. CDR3 DNA sequence: TGTGCCAGCAGTCCTTTCGCGGGGGGGTACAATGAGCAGTTCTTC. Protein product: CASSPFAGGYNEQFF.

The table lists this clonotype with many counts. This beta chain is an unintended read in a library built for alpha chains; its size means little. This sequence joins TRBV6-2 or TRBV6-3 and TRBJ1-4, with 8 bases lining up with TRBD1. CDR3 length: 16 residues. V lost 6 bases and J lost 8; bases outside the gene matches: 14. The germline gives CDR1 MNHEY, CDR2 SVGEGT. The CDR3 DNA is TGTGCCAGCAGCTTACTACCGGACAGGGAAGGCGAAAAACTGTTTTTT. It is translated as CASSLLPDREGEKLFF.

There are many counts of this clonotype. This beta chain turned up in a library designed for alpha chains; as an off-target read, its abundance says little. The V call is TRBV4-3, the J call TRBJ2-3; 8 bases agree with TRBD2. V was pared by 2 bases and J by 6 bases, with 7 bases of the junction left unmatched. The CDR3 runs 15 residues. CDR1 is LGHNA and CDR2 is YSLEER in the germline V gene. CDR3 residues: CASSQIAGSLDTQYF. For the CDR3, the DNA is TGCGCCAGCAGCCAAATAGCGGGGTCCTTGGATACGCAGTATTTT.

This clonotype was detected many times. This beta chain is a stray read from a library made for alpha chains; its abundance is not meaningful. The chain is built from TRBV6-1 and TRBJ2-1; 10 nucleotides line up with TRBD1. The J segment lost 0 bases and the V segment lost 4 bases, leaving 6 bases of the junction unmatched. CDR3 length: 17 amino acids. The V gene's germline CDR1 is MNHNS and CDR2 SASEGT. The CDR3 DNA reads as TGTGCCAGCAGTGTCTCGACAGGGGGCCTCTCCTACAATGAGCAGTTCTTC. It yields the protein CASSVSTGGLSYNEQFF.

About this clonotype itself: Found in a library prepared for alpha chains, this beta chain is an off-target read, and its abundance has little meaning. The chain links TRBV9 to TRBJ2-3; TRBD2 agrees at 7 bases. J gave up 4 bases and V 0 bases, and 11 bases lay outside the gene matches. The CDR3 has 17 amino acids. Per the germline V gene, CDR1 is SGDLS and CDR2 is YYNGEE. The DNA for the CDR3 is TGTGCCAGCAGCGTAGAAGAAGGGCGGCGGGGGTCAGATACGCAGTATTTT. Its protein is CASSVEEGRRGSDTQYF.

With regard to this clonotype: This may come from a read error, since a much larger clone is one base off. This beta chain is off target for a library built for alpha chains, so its abundance means little. The DNA for the CDR3 is TGTGACAGCAGCCAAGAATTGGCGGGGGGGCGTGAGCAGTACTTC. Translated: CDSSQELAGGREQYF. The rearrangement uses TRBV3-1 and TRBJ2-7, with 9 bases identical to TRBD2. The CDR3 totals 15 residues. CDR1 is LGHDT and CDR2 is YNNKEL in the germline V gene (reference sequence).

Note on this clonotype: Found in a library prepared for alpha chains, this beta chain is an off-target read, and its abundance has little meaning. The chain combines TRBV6-2 or TRBV6-3 with TRBJ1-1; D ambiguous. Trimming pared 8 bases from V and 5 bases from J, leaving 9 bases between. The germline gives CDR1 MNHEY, CDR2 SVGEGT. The CDR3 has 11 amino acids. Here the CDR3 reads CASGWRTEAFF. Here the CDR3 DNA reads TGTGCCAGCGGTTGGAGGACTGAAGCTTTCTTT.